A selection of T cell receptor beta chains follows, all from one sample in a study of Tregs in tolerant kidney transplant recipients. TCRdb's copy holds only in-frame clones and misses some; the assay was immunoSEQ multiplex PCR. Here the sample spans 2,500 to 3,000 clones, approximately 40% being singletons. Their specific antigens are unknown. Input material: Tregs from blood cultured with allogeneic cells. The receptors were gathered from a human donor in good health. CDR3s include the opening cysteine and the closing phenylalanine or tryptophan. The D gene is left open where the match is weak. A row's size may be missing; if present it is once, few, many or a size class.

abundance	j_gene	v_gene	d_gene	CDR3nt	CDR3aa
.	TRBJ1-6	TRBV5-1	.	TGCGCCAGCAGCTTGGCAGGGGACTCCTATAATTCACCCCTCCACTTT	CASSLAGDSYNSPLHF
few	TRBJ1-4	TRBV27	TRBD1	TGTGCCAGCAGTTTGATGACAGGGCGGTGGGAAAAACTGTTTTTT	CASSLMTGRWEKLFF
few	TRBJ1-2	TRBV5-4	.	TGTGCCAGCAGCTTGGGGACAGTGGGCTATGGCTACACCTTC	CASSLGTVGYGYTF
medium-sized	TRBJ1-2	TRBV5-4	.	TGTGCCAGCAGCGTCAGGATGAACTATGGCTACACCTTC	CASSVRMNYGYTF
.	TRBJ2-3	TRBV6-1	TRBD2	TGTGCCAGCAAGGCTAGCGGTACAGATACGCAGTATTTT	CASKASGTDTQYF
.	TRBJ2-1	TRBV6-6	TRBD1	TGTGCCAGCAGGACAGGGGTTCGGTATGAGCAGTTCTTC	CASRTGVRYEQFF
medium-sized	TRBJ2-7	TRBV30	TRBD1	TGTGCCTGGAGTGAGGGGACAGACGCCCCCTACGAGCAGTACTTC	CAWSEGTDAPYEQYF
.	TRBJ1-3	TRBV18	.	TGTGCCAGCTCACTAAGGTCGGAAGGAAACACCATATATTTT	CASSLRSEGNTIYF
few	TRBJ1-1	TRBV5-1	.	TGCGCCAGCAGCTTCTATGGGGGCTCGAACACTGAAGCTTTCTTT	CASSFYGGSNTEAFF
.	TRBJ2-7	TRBV20-1	.	TGCAGTGCTAGGGGGCGGGTCGAGCAGTACTTC	CSARGRVEQYF
.	TRBJ2-1	TRBV11-3	.	TGTGCCAGCAGCTCATTGGGAGGGGGTACCAATGAGCAGTTCTTC	CASSSLGGGTNEQFF
once	TRBJ1-1	TRBV5-1	TRBD1	TGCGCCAGCAGCTACAATTACGGGACAGGGGGTGAAGCTTTCTTT	CASSYNYGTGGEAFF
.	TRBJ1-1	TRBV6-5	.	TGTGCCAGCAGTTACTCAGGGGTGGACACTGAAGCTTTCTTT	CASSYSGVDTEAFF
.	TRBJ1-2	TRBV4-2	.	TGTGCCAGCAGCGTCAGGATGAACTATGGCTACACCTTC	CASSVRMNYGYTF